This entry lists 16 T cell receptor beta chains sequenced from one sample in a study of T cells expressing NK-cell markers. TCRdb re-called the 5' RACE reads, yielding one record per CDR3 amino acid sequence without DNA. The sample holds about 150,000 distinct CDR3 sequences. Sequences were obtained from blood T cells: a sorted CD56 or NKG2C T cell subset, CD4+ or CD8+ T cells, or bulk PBMC T cells (not recorded which). The receptors come from a man aged 18 to 70 in good health.

The chain employs TRBV27 and TRBJ1-5. The germline V gene has CDR1 MNHEY and CDR2 SMNVEV (reference sequence). CDR3 length: 14 residues. CDR3 region: CASSFGPINQPQHF.

The CDR3 sequence is CASSLSSGGYEQYF. The chain links TRBV27 to TRBJ2-7; the D call of TRBD2 rests on TCRdb alone, since no DNA is present to check it. Germline V gene data show CDR1 as MNHEY and CDR2 as SMNVEV (reference sequence). CDR3 length equals 14 residues.

The rearrangement links TRBV6-5 to TRBJ2-1; with no DNA, the TCRdb D assignment of TRBD2 cannot be verified. The CDR3 covers 17 residues. Germline V lookup: CDR1 MNHEY, CDR2 SVGAGI. This chain's CDR3 is CASSYSLAGGHYNEQFF.

V gene TRBV20-1 combines with J gene TRBJ1-1. This CDR3 region has 14 residues. Germline assignment: CDR1 DFQATT and CDR2 SNEGSKA (reference sequence). CDR3 sequence: CSASPSPMNTEAFF.

The chain recombines TRBV6-2 or TRBV6-3 with TRBJ1-3. The CDR3 is 14 amino acids. Germline CDR1 reads MNHEY; CDR2 reads SVGEGT. The CDR3 sequence is CAIPTAGNGNTIYF.

The rearrangement joins TRBV5-4 to TRBJ2-3; the TCRdb D gene call, TRBD1, has no DNA to confirm it. This CDR3 has 15 residues. Germline V lookup: CDR1 SGHNT, CDR2 YYREEE (reference sequence). The CDR3 sequence is CASSWQGVGTDTQYF.

V and J are TRBV13 and TRBJ2-7; TCRdb picks TRBD1, but there is no DNA to check that call. This CDR3 is 12 amino acids long. Germline CDR1 PRHDT, CDR2 FYEKMQ (reference sequence). CDR3 in amino acids: CASGQGANEQYF.

This rearrangement joins TRBV6-1 to TRBJ2-1. Looked up from germline, CDR1 is MNHNS and CDR2 is SASEGT. The CDR3 is 15 amino acids. The CDR3 here is CASSPAGGAHNEQFF.

The chain has TRBV9 and TRBJ1-1. CDR1 SGDLS and CDR2 YYNGEE come from the germline V gene. The CDR3 sequence is 17 residues long. This CDR3 is CASSVGLRDFGYTEAFF.

The CDR3 loop reads CASSEAGLRNTEAFF. V is TRBV6-1 and J is TRBJ1-1. The CDR3 has 15 amino acids. Germline V gene data show CDR1 as MNHNS and CDR2 as SASEGT.

The rearrangement joins TRBV4-2 to TRBJ2-1; TCRdb selects TRBD2, and the lack of DNA leaves this call unchecked. Germline V lookup: CDR1 LGHNA, CDR2 YNFKEQ. There are 15 residues in the CDR3. CDR3 in amino acids: CASSQDKRGGREQFF.

The rearrangement links TRBV10-3 to TRBJ2-7; TCRdb calls TRBD1, which cannot be checked without DNA. CDR3 size: 14 residues. From germline, CDR1 is ENHRY and CDR2 SYGVKD. The CDR3 loop is CALSREGGSYEQYF.

The chain employs TRBV25-1 and TRBJ1-4; the D call from TCRdb, TRBD1, cannot be confirmed without DNA. CDR1 and CDR2 (germline): MGHDK, SYGVNS. The CDR3 totals 12 residues. The CDR3 here is CASSEGQPKLFF.

The genes are TRBV6-1 and TRBJ1-1; the TCRdb call, TRBD1, lacks DNA for checking. CDR1 and CDR2 (germline): MNHNS, SASEGT. This CDR3 region has 14 residues. The CDR3 reads CASSESPGGTEAFF.

This chain links TRBV4-1 with TRBJ1-2; the TCRdb call, TRBD1, lacks DNA for checking. Germline CDR1 is MGHRA and CDR2 is YSYEKL. The CDR3 covers 15 residues. This chain's CDR3 is CASSQDWSGDYGYTF.

The CDR3 here is CASSNRQGRTGANVLTF. The chain combines TRBV14 with TRBJ2-6; no DNA is available, so the TRBD1 call from TCRdb remains unchecked. The CDR3 is 17 residues long. Germline V gene sequence: CDR1 SGHDN, CDR2 FVKESK.